The 21 T cell receptor beta chains listed next were all sequenced from one sample in a study of blood T cell repertoires in COVID-19. Clones were sequenced by immunoSEQ multiplex PCR, and TCRdb holds only the in-frame ones, with some missing. The table has roughly 60,000 clones, about four fifths seen once; the top ten hold more than 4.5%. The sequenced material came from peripheral blood. The receptor source for this set is a human donor in a cohort sampled during active or convalescent COVID-19.

The chain combines TRBV5-5 with TRBJ1-4; TRBD1 agrees at 9 bases. Losses at the gene ends were 3 bases for V and 7 bases for J; bases not matched to a gene: 4. In germline, CDR1 is SGHKS, CDR2 YYEKEE (reference sequence). CDR3 length: 14 residues. The CDR3 DNA reads TGTGCCAGCAGCTCCGGGACAGGGAGTGAAAAACTGTTTTTT. Protein product: CASSSGTGSEKLFF.

This chain joins TRBV27 and TRBJ2-7; D is undetermined. The V end was cut by 2 bases, the J end by 3 bases, with 14 bases between. Germline loops: CDR1 MNHEY, CDR2 SMNVEV (reference sequence). The CDR3 contains 15 residues. CDR3 protein: CASSLVPPGHYEQYF. The CDR3 DNA reads TGTGCCAGCAGTTTAGTCCCTCCAGGCCACTACGAGCAGTACTTC.

CDR3 residues: CASNPDRGGNQPQHF. The CDR3 DNA sequence: TGTGCCAGTAACCCAGACAGGGGGGGAAATCAGCCCCAGCATTTT. The chain recombines TRBV19 with TRBJ1-5, with 9 bases identical to TRBD1. Germline CDR1 and CDR2: LNHDA and SQIVND (reference sequence). CDR3 length equals 15 residues. V was clipped by 7 bases and J by 4 bases; unmatched bases: 8. The variable domain in full, completed from reference TRBV19 and TRBJ1-5, reads DGGITQSPKYLFRKEGQNVTLSCEQNLNHDAMYWYRQDPGQGLRLIYYSQIVNDFQKGDIAEGYSVSREKKESFPLTVTSAQKNPTAFYLCASNPDRGGNQPQHFGDGTRLSIL.

V usage is TRBV18 and J usage is TRBJ1-3; 8 positions agree with TRBD1. The CDR3 loop spans 17 amino acids. CDR1 and CDR2 from the germline V gene are KGHSH and LQKENI. J lost 8 bases, V lost 3 bases, and 15 bases had no gene match. The CDR3 is CASSPLPPRTGRDTIYF. The CDR3 DNA reads as TGTGCCAGCTCACCCTTACCCCCCCGGACAGGGCGGGACACCATATATTTT.

The chain combines TRBV27 with TRBJ1-2; TRBD1 matches 8 bases. The germline gives CDR1 MNHEY, CDR2 SMNVEV (reference sequence). V lost 6 bases, J lost 8 bases, and 11 bases stayed unmatched. The CDR3 covers 14 residues. The CDR3 protein is CASSSGQGPWGYTF. Here the CDR3 DNA reads TGTGCCAGCAGCTCCGGACAGGGACCCTGGGGCTACACCTTC.

This rearrangement joins TRBV6-4 to TRBJ2-7, with 9 bases lining up with TRBD2. The CDR3 sequence is 14 residues long. In germline, CDR1 is MRHNA, CDR2 SNTAGT. J was trimmed by 5 bases and V by 6 bases; bases with no gene match: 8. CDR3 loop: CASRRAGGVDEQYF. As DNA, the CDR3 is TGTGCCAGCAGGCGAGCGGGGGGCGTTGACGAGCAGTACTTC.

The V call is TRBV5-1, the J call TRBJ2-3; 8 nucleotides agree with TRBD2. The germline V gene has CDR1 SGHRS and CDR2 YFSETQ. The CDR3 covers 16 residues. V lost 3 bases, J lost 3 bases, and 9 bases stayed unmatched. The CDR3: CASSSLSGGRTDTQYF. In DNA form, the CDR3 reads TGCGCCAGCAGCTCCCTAAGCGGGGGCCGGACAGATACGCAGTATTTT.

The CDR3 is CASSDMTAGGEQHF. CDR3 coding DNA: TGTGCCAGCAGTGATATGACAGCGGGGGGGGAGCAGCATTTT. The J gene is TRBJ1-5, the V gene TRBV2; D is possibly TRBD1 (5 bases). The ends were cut back, 3 bases at V and 13 bases at J, with 19 bases in the middle. Germline V gene lookup returns CDR1 SNHLY and CDR2 FYNNEI. There are 14 residues in the CDR3.

This chain joins TRBV5-4 and TRBJ1-6, with a weak D call TRBD1 (5 bases). The CDR3 covers 15 residues. Germline V lookup: CDR1 SGHNT, CDR2 YYREEE (reference sequence). Trimming cost V 4 bases and J 5 bases, with 13 bases left between them. CDR3 protein: CASSAGGVNNSPLHF. CDR3 coding DNA: TGTGCCAGCAGCGCCGGGGGGGTTAATAATTCACCCCTCCACTTT.

V usage is TRBV27 and J usage is TRBJ1-1, with D possibly matching TRBD1 (6 bases). This CDR3 has 15 residues. Germline V gives CDR1 MNHEY, CDR2 SMNVEV (reference sequence). V was clipped by 5 bases and J by 0 bases, with 13 bases between them. CDR3 sequence reads: CASSPRGDMNTEAFF. The DNA of the CDR3 is TGTGCCAGCAGTCCCCGGGGGGACATGAACACTGAAGCTTTCTTT.

This clone has just a few counts. The gene calls are TRBV7-8 and TRBJ2-1; perhaps TRBD2 as D (5 bases). Germline V gene sequence: CDR1 SGHVS, CDR2 FQNEAQ. Trimming cost V 4 bases and J 7 bases, with 14 bases left between them. CDR3 size: 14 residues. As DNA, the CDR3 is TGTGCCAGCAGCTCTAGGGAGTATACGAATGAGCAGTTCTTC. It specifies CASSSREYTNEQFF.

The chain couples TRBV9 to TRBJ2-2, with D possibly TRBD1 on 5 matching bases. CDR3 length: 17 residues. V lost 4 bases to trimming and J lost 3 bases, with 19 bases between them. CDR1 and CDR2 from the germline V gene are SGDLS and YYNGEE. The CDR3 nucleotides are TGTGCCAGCAGCAAGGGGCAGGGCGGATTCTACACCGGGGAGCTGTTTTTT. The encoded protein is CASSKGQGGFYTGELFF. Complete variable domain (other parts from reference TRBV9 and TRBJ2-2): DSGVTQTPKHLITATGQRVTLRCSPRSGDLSVYWYQQSLDQGLQFLIQYYNGEERAKGNILERFSAQQFPDLHSELNLSSLELGDSALYFCASSKGQGGFYTGELFFGEGSRLTVL.

This chain links TRBV4-2 with TRBJ2-3, with 15 positions matching TRBD2. With V trimmed by 4 bases and J by 3 bases, 11 bases remained unmatched. CDR3 length: 19 residues. The germline V gene has CDR1 LGHNA and CDR2 YNFKEQ. DNA for the CDR3: TGTGCCAGCAGCCTCAAACCCGGACTAGCGGGGGGGCAAACAGATACGCAGTATTTT. This sequence encodes CASSLKPGLAGGQTDTQYF.

V usage is TRBV7-9 and J usage is TRBJ1-4; 8 nucleotides match TRBD1. The germline V gene has CDR1 SEHNR and CDR2 FQNEAQ (reference sequence). The CDR3 covers 17 residues. With V trimmed by 2 bases and J by 4 bases, 9 bases remained unmatched. The CDR3 DNA reads TGTGCCAGCAGCTTACTTGGACAGGGTTTTAATAATGAAAAACTGTTTTTT. This sequence encodes CASSLLGQGFNNEKLFF.

The CDR3 sequence: CASSQFEGRGTYNEQFF. In DNA form, the CDR3 reads TGTGCCAGCAGCCAGTTCGAGGGCAGGGGAACCTACAATGAGCAGTTCTTC. The V and J genes are TRBV14 and TRBJ2-1, with D possibly being TRBD1 (6 bases). Looked up from germline, CDR1 is SGHDN and CDR2 is FVKESK. The CDR3 contains 17 residues. The germline V and J ends were trimmed by 3 bases and 2 bases, with 17 bases remaining between them.

The chain is built from TRBV5-4 and TRBJ2-5; a possible D gene is TRBD1 (5 bases). Trimming removed 2 bases at V and 1 base at J, with 9 bases between. The CDR3 totals 14 residues. Germline assignment: CDR1 SGHNT and CDR2 YYREEE (reference sequence). The CDR3 here is CASSLRQTQETQYF. The DNA for the CDR3 is TGTGCCAGCAGCTTACGACAGACCCAAGAGACCCAGTACTTC.

The chain carries TRBV27 and TRBJ1-2, with D uncertain. In germline, CDR1 is MNHEY, CDR2 SMNVEV (reference sequence). The germline V and J ends were trimmed by 7 bases and 5 bases, with 20 bases remaining between them. The CDR3 is 15 amino acids. CDR3 sequence: CASTPFQAIGYGYTF. The CDR3 coding sequence is TGTGCCAGCACCCCTTTCCAGGCAATTGGGTATGGCTACACCTTC.

This clone was seen a handful of times. J is TRBJ1-2 and V is TRBV19; D ambiguous. Germline V CDR1 and CDR2: LNHDA, SQIVND (reference sequence). Deletions cut 9 bases from V and 0 bases from J, with 23 bases between. The CDR3 length is 17 residues. The CDR3 DNA sequence: TGTGCCAGCCGCGCCCGAGGGTTCAGAGACTCTAACTATGGCTACACCTTC. Translation gives CASRARGFRDSNYGYTF.

This clone was picked up a small number of times. This rearrangement joins TRBV6-6 to TRBJ2-3; TRBD1 matches 7 bases. Unmatched junction bases numbered 4, after V lost 7 bases and J lost 6 bases. This CDR3 has 12 amino acids. Germline loops: CDR1 MNHNY, CDR2 SVGAGI (reference sequence). CDR3 sequence reads: CASTIQGDTQYF. Here the CDR3 DNA reads TGTGCCAGCACAATACAGGGGGATACGCAGTATTTT.

This sequence joins TRBV19 and TRBJ2-7, with D unclear. The length of the CDR3 is 11 residues. V was cut by 3 bases and J by 4 bases, with 4 bases left in between. Per germline, CDR1 LNHDA and CDR2 SQIVND (reference sequence). CDR3 bases: TGTGCCAGTAGTATCGGTTACGAGCAGTACTTC. Protein: CASSIGYEQYF. Full variable domain (outside the CDR3, taken from reference TRBV19 and TRBJ2-7): DGGITQSPKYLFRKEGQNVTLSCEQNLNHDAMYWYRQDPGQGLRLIYYSQIVNDFQKGDIAEGYSVSREKKESFPLTVTSAQKNPTAFYLCASSIGYEQYFGPGTRLTVT.

The chain couples TRBV5-4 to TRBJ1-1; TRBD1 matches at 7 bases. The CDR3 totals 12 residues. Germline V gives CDR1 SGHNT, CDR2 YYREEE (reference sequence). Germline trimming cut 3 bases from V and 10 bases from J; bases unmatched to any gene: 6. CDR3 sequence reads: CASSSLTGRAFF. CDR3 bases: TGTGCCAGCAGCTCCCTGACAGGGAGAGCTTTCTTT.